Described below is a single T cell receptor (beta chain) sequence and its context. This sample was included in a study of blood T cells in healthy people across ages. Germline CDR1 is KGHDR and CDR2 is SFDVKD. This CDR3 contains 13 residues. Deletions cut 10 bases from V and 5 bases from J, with 16 bases between. A sample-barcoded 5' primer and a J-beta primer mix were used in a second PCR of about 7 to 11 cycles. MiXCR, run by TCRdb on the 5' RACE reads, gives a single entry per CDR3 protein. The sample includes approximately 900,000 distinct CDR3 sequences, 25% to 30% of them seen just once. These records were also assigned to another study, of T cells of mothers and their children. That work adds: Donors were a few healthy Caucasian mothers and their six children. Per mother, over 9.5 million TCR beta CDR3 reads were obtained; per child, approximately 3 million. Overlap ran slightly, non-significantly higher for related than unrelated mother-child pairs.

This receptor was identified in a woman in her thirties or forties in good health. The sequenced sample was blood. The rearrangement links TRBV24-1 to TRBJ2-5; a possible D gene is TRBD2 (6 bases). The CDR3 loop is CATSRGGMETQYF. In DNA, the CDR3 is TGTGCCACGAGTAGGGGCGGGATGGAGACCCAGTACTTC.